What follows are 7 T cell receptor beta chains derived from one specimen sequenced in a study of T cells in Graves' hyperthyroidism and ophthalmopathy. The investigators amplified TCR beta CDR3 regions from RNA transcripts. First-round RT-PCR with HTBI primers amplified the TCR CDR3 region. TCRdb independently ran MiXCR on the multiplex PCR reads; one entry per CDR3 protein. The sample shows around 430,000 distinct CDR3 sequences, 14% to 15% of them seen only once. The source material was blood. The receptors stem from a woman in her 30s with Graves' hyperthyroidism.

The chain has TRBV6-1 and TRBJ2-4; D is perhaps TRBD1 (6 bases). V lost 6 bases and J lost 8, with 20 bases in between. CDR3 length equals 15 residues. CDR1 is MNHNS and CDR2 is SASEGT in the germline V gene. In nucleotides, the CDR3 is TGTGCCAGCAGAACGGGACACCTCCCTCAGGACATTCAGTACTTC. Amino acids: CASRTGHLPQDIQYF.

This clonotype was seen more than once but under ten times. The chain employs TRBV3-1 and TRBJ2-3; the match to TRBD2 covers 12 bases. J lost 4 bases, V lost 0 bases, and 8 bases had no gene match. Germline assignment: CDR1 LGHDT and CDR2 YNNKEL (reference sequence). The CDR3 is 18 amino acids. CDR3 sequence (DNA): TGTGCCAGCAGCCAAGAGCCGCCGGGACTAGCGGGCCCAGATACGCAGTATTTT. It codes for CASSQEPPGLAGPDTQYF.

This clonotype has at least ten counts. The chain joins TRBV3-1 to TRBJ2-3; D is ambiguous. The V gene lost 3 bases and the J gene lost 7 bases, with 14 bases spanning the gap. The length of the CDR3 is 14 residues. Germline CDR1 and CDR2: LGHDT and YNNKEL (reference sequence). CDR3 sequence: CASSQAPTLHTQYF. The DNA for the CDR3 is TGTGCCAGCAGCCAGGCCCCTACATTGCATACGCAGTATTTT.

The V and J genes are TRBV27 and TRBJ2-7, with TRBD1 matching over 8 bases. Germline values: CDR1 MNHEY, CDR2 SMNVEV (reference sequence). The CDR3 extends over 12 amino acids. The V segment lost 6 bases and the J segment 4 bases; nucleotides outside the gene matches: 2. The chain's CDR3 is CASSNRGYEQYF. The CDR3 DNA is TGTGCCAGCAGCAACAGGGGGTACGAGCAGTACTTC.

The sample holds many counts of this clonotype. This chain uses TRBV3-1 with TRBJ1-1; D is possibly TRBD1 (5 bases). V shed 4 bases and J shed 1 base, with 16 bases lying between them. The V gene's germline CDR1 is LGHDT and CDR2 YNNKEL (reference sequence). The CDR3 extends over 16 amino acids. In DNA form, the CDR3 reads TGTGCCAGCAGCCCGAACACCATAACAGGGAACACTGAAGCTTTCTTT. Amino acids: CASSPNTITGNTEAFF.

V is TRBV15 and J is TRBJ1-5; weak D call: TRBD1 (6 bases). This CDR3 region has 15 residues. Trimming cost V 2 bases and J 7 bases, with 15 bases left between them. Germline assignment: CDR1 LNHNV and CDR2 YYDKDF (reference sequence). DNA of the CDR3: TGTGCCACCAGCAGACATACTACAGGGAACCAGCCCCAGCATTTT. Translating gives CATSRHTTGNQPQHF.

This clonotype was seen many times. The chain is built from TRBV7-2 and TRBJ1-1; no clear D. This CDR3 contains 13 residues. Germline V gives CDR1 SGHTA, CDR2 FQGNSA. The V and J ends lost 5 bases and 0 bases respectively, with 7 bases between them. The CDR3 is CASSQGMNTEAFF. The CDR3 coding sequence is TGTGCCAGCAGCCAAGGGATGAACACTGAAGCTTTCTTT. Supplemented by reference TRBV7-2 and TRBJ1-1, the full variable domain reads GAGVSQSPSNKVTEKGKDVELRCDPISGHTALYWYRQSLGQGLEFLIYFQGNSAPDKSGLPSDRFSAERTGGSVSTLTIQRTQQEDSAVYLCASSQGMNTEAFFGQGTRLTVV.